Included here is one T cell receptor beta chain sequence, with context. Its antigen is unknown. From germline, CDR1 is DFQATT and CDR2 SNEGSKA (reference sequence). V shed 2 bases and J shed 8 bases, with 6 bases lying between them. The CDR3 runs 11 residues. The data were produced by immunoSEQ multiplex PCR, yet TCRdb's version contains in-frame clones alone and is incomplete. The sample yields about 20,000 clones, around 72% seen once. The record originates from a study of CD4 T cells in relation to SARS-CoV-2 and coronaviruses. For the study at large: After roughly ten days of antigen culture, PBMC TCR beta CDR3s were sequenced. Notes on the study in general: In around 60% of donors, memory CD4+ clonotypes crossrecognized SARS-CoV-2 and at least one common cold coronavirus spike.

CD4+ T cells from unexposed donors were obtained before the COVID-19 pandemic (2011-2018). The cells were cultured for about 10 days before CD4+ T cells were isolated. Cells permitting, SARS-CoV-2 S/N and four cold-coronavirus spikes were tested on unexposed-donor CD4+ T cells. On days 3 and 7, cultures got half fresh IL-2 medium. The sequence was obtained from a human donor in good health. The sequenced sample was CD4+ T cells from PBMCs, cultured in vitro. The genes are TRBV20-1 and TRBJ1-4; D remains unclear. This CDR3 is CSARLREKLFF. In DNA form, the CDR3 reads TGCAGTGCTAGATTACGGGAAAAACTGTTTTTT.